This TCR beta chain is from a study of T cells in Graves' hyperthyroidism and ophthalmopathy (dated by TCRdb to about 2019). Describing the broader study: Peripheral blood samples were taken at initial diagnosis, before any treatment was given. A discovery cohort of about a hundred patients, 43 with Graves' ophthalmopathy and 57 with stable Graves' hyperthyroidism, was used to find distinguishing TCR V-J signatures. Prospective prediction of ophthalmopathy was tested in an independent validation cohort of 18 hyperthyroidism patients and 15 to 17 patients who later progressed to ophthalmopathy. The 100 or so discovery patients were divided at random into training and test sets in a 7:3 ratio. In addition, the study compared T-cell repertoires in thyroid tissue and in blood from six Graves' hyperthyroidism patients. After sampling, hyperthyroidism patients received methimazole starting at 30 mg daily, and ophthalmopathy patients received high-dose intravenous methylprednisolone. TCR Vbeta CDR3 sequencing of around 130 peripheral blood samples (approximately 44 ophthalmopathy, 75 to 80 hyperthyroidism and roughly 17 progressor patients) is reported in the paper. The study at large found these results: A model built on a 13 V-J signature distinguished ophthalmopathy from stable hyperthyroidism, reaching about 89% sensitivity and approximately 83% specificity in cross-validation and 80%/75% in testing. Most expanded thyroid clonotypes (frequency above 0.001) were also detected in blood, a finding suggesting that blood repertoires may reflect thyroid immune responses. In validation, the model predicted progression to ophthalmopathy a median of 6.5 months before onset, with about 64% sensitivity and nearly 75% specificity. Sample size was not statistically predetermined, and investigators were not blinded to group allocation.

V is cut by 7 bases and J by 8 bases, and the space between the germline ends is 17 bases. The CDR3 runs 14 residues from the cysteine to the phenylalanine. Just the 42-base CDR3 DNA is kept, in frame starting at base 1. CDR1 and CDR2, looked up from the germline V gene (reference sequence), are PRHDT and FYEKMQ. Amplification of TCR beta CDR3 regions was carried out from RNA transcripts. A first-round RT-PCR of the TCR CDR3 used the HTBI primer set with the Qiagen OneStep RT-PCR kit. Libraries were constructed in a second round of multiplex PCR, after which size selection and purification were carried out. Sequencing of the libraries was done on an Illumina HiSeq2000 using paired-end 100 bp reads. The original pipeline was this. Raw data were processed with SOAPnuke, discarding reads with adapters, uncalled bases, mean Phred below 15, or no exact constant-primer or identifier match. High-quality paired reads were merged using COPE v1.2.5, and each unique nucleotide sequence was defined as a clonotype. MiTCR v1.1 was used to align the clonotypes against IMGT TRBV, TRBD and TRBJ reference segments. Only V-J combinations with frequency above 0.0001, covering approximately 99% of repertoires, were analysed. The TCS score was defined as the ratio of F50 (clonal expansion) to E x V (chaos), calculated using BLOSUM62-based TCRdist between CDR3 peptides within each V-J. Welch's t-statistics and random forest reduced roughly 500 V-J features to roughly 13, which were used in a naive Bayes classifier (R e1071). The public reads were quality trimmed at Q25 with fastp and then assembled into clones with MiXCR by TCRdb, keeping productive beta chains. Every entry covers one CDR3 protein and lists the most common genes and DNA from its rows. What appears here as the V and J calls and clone size reflects TCRdb's work, not the paper's. The sample includes fewer than 500,000 distinct CDR3 sequences, with roughly 14% observed a single time. The biggest ten clones account for roughly 13% of the sample.

As for this clonotype: What antigen it recognizes has not been identified. Per-nucleotide qualities are absent, and no much larger clonotype sits a single base away.

Ophthalmopathy patients had moderately to severely active disease, with a Clinical Activity Score of 3 or more, a NOSPECS grade of 4 or more, and a disease duration of less than 3 months. Patients with uncontrolled infections, other autoimmune diseases, pregnancy or lactation were excluded. Diagnoses were established on the basis of clinical symptoms, serum thyroxine and TRAb, thyroid ultrasound, and orbital computed tomography. PBMCs were separated from under 12 ml of fresh peripheral blood using Ficoll-Paque density gradient centrifugation. Total RNA was extracted with Trizol reagent, and quality was checked on an Agilent 2100 Bioanalyzer.

The V and J genes are TRBV13 and TRBJ1-4; TRBD1 could be the D gene, as 6 bases match. The sequence came from a man aged 18 to 30 with Graves' ophthalmopathy. Sequencing was performed on blood. The sequence in DNA is TGTGCCAGCACCAAACAGGGAAATGGGGAAAAACTGTTTTTT. Its coded protein is CASTKQGNGEKLFF.